The 17 T cell receptor beta chains below were found in one sample sequenced in a study of T cell responses to AZD1222 COVID-19 vaccine (dated by TCRdb to about 2021). The library was obtained by the immunoSEQ multiplex PCR assay. TCRdb took over this immuneACCESS table, retaining in-frame rearrangements with V and J assigned. Such tables are incomplete; in checked studies, under half of the missing clones stem from an unresolved V gene, and the remainder is unexplained. Across this sample there are 250,000 to 300,000 clones, with approximately 94% seen only once. The ten biggest clones cover about 0.5% of the sample. Per the publication, the time point label means: about 28 days (+/-7) after the second vaccine dose. This specimen was peripheral blood, taken 28 days after the second AZD1222 dose. The receptors stem from an adult who received the AZD1222 COVID-19 vaccine.

The chain has TRBV5-6 and TRBJ1-3, with 9 nucleotides matching TRBD1. CDR3 length: 16 amino acids. The J segment lost 2 bases and the V segment lost 4 bases, leaving 7 bases of the junction unmatched. Germline CDR1 and CDR2: SGHDT and YYEEEE. CDR3 nucleotides: TGTGCCAGCAGCCTCGACAGGGGGAGCGCTGGAAACACCATATATTTT. Its translation is CASSLDRGSAGNTIYF.

This chain joins TRBV7-2 and TRBJ1-5; D is perhaps TRBD1 (5 bases). Trimming took 5 bases from V and 3 from J, leaving 11 bases between them. The CDR3 runs to 14 residues. Germline V CDR1 and CDR2: SGHTA, FQGNSA. CDR3 in amino acids: CASSVRGHNQPQHF. In nucleotides, the CDR3 is TGTGCCAGCAGCGTCCGGGGCCACAATCAGCCCCAGCATTTT.

The CDR3, as DNA: TGCGCCAGCAGCTTGCCCTCTAGCACAGATACGCAGTATTTT. This encodes CASSLPSSTDTQYF. The J gene is TRBJ2-3, the V gene TRBV5-1; D unresolved. This CDR3 region has 14 residues. Germline values: CDR1 SGHRS, CDR2 YFSETQ. V dropped 1 base and J dropped 0 bases, with 6 bases sitting between them.

The V gene is TRBV3-1 (or the pseudogene TRBV3-2), the J gene TRBJ2-7; D is possibly TRBD1 (5 bases). CDR3 length: 14 residues. V was cut by 2 bases and J by 6 bases, with 14 bases left in between. Germline loops: CDR1 LGHDT, CDR2 YNNKEL (reference sequence). The CDR3 loop reads CASSQRVVRGEQYF. The CDR3 DNA reads as TGTGCCAGCAGCCAAAGGGTGGTTAGGGGCGAGCAGTACTTC.

The V and J genes are TRBV5-1 and TRBJ2-6; D call uncertain. Trimming pared 2 bases from V and 2 bases from J, leaving 8 bases between. The germline V gene encodes CDR1 SGHRS and CDR2 YFSETQ. The CDR3 runs to 15 residues. The CDR3 DNA reads as TGCGCCAGCAGCTTCCTTTCTCCTGGGGCCAACGTCCTGACTTTC. Amino acids: CASSFLSPGANVLTF.

The chain recombines TRBV2 with TRBJ1-5; TRBD1 is a possible D gene (5 bases). Trimming left V 6 bases short and J 5 bases short, with 8 bases between. The CDR3 spans 12 residues. Germline CDR1 and CDR2: SNHLY and FYNNEI. The CDR3 sequence is CASRDIDQPQHF. The CDR3 DNA reads as TGTGCCAGCAGGGACATCGATCAGCCCCAGCATTTT.

The chain links TRBV6-5 to TRBJ1-4; D perhaps matches TRBD1 (6 bases). The germline V gene encodes CDR1 MNHEY and CDR2 SVGAGI. CDR3 length: 15 amino acids. The ends were cut back, 8 bases at V and 6 bases at J, with 19 bases in the middle. CDR3 sequence reads: CASAAEGRGDEKLFF. CDR3 bases: TGTGCCAGCGCCGCGGAGGGGAGGGGGGATGAAAAACTGTTTTTT.

The chain combines TRBV3-1 (or the pseudogene TRBV3-2) with TRBJ2-7; 7 bases line up with TRBD1. There are 14 residues in the CDR3. Germline CDR1 and CDR2: LGHDT and YNNKEL (reference sequence). V was pared by 4 bases and J by 6 bases, with 9 bases of the junction left unmatched. The CDR3 region has the DNA TGTGCCAGCAGCCGCAACGAGGGGGCAGCCGAGCAGTACTTC. Translating gives CASSRNEGAAEQYF.

The chain has TRBV9 and TRBJ1-1; D not certain. V shed 3 bases and J shed 1 base, with 10 bases lying between them. CDR1 is SGDLS, CDR2 YYNGEE, per germline. This CDR3 comprises 14 residues. CDR3 nucleotide sequence: TGTGCCAGCAGCGCGCGACCAGAGAACACTGAAGCTTTCTTT. It yields the protein CASSARPENTEAFF. Based on the CDR3 plus reference TRBV9 and TRBJ1-1, the full variable domain is DSGVTQTPKHLITATGQRVTLRCSPRSGDLSVYWYQQSLDQGLQFLIQYYNGEERAKGNILERFSAQQFPDLHSELNLSSLELGDSALYFCASSARPENTEAFFGQGTRLTVV.

The chain uses TRBV24-1 and TRBJ2-7; 8 nucleotides align to TRBD2. CDR1 and CDR2 from the germline V gene are KGHDR and SFDVKD. The CDR3 loop spans 15 amino acids. V lost 5 bases, J lost 4 bases, and 9 bases stayed unmatched. As DNA, the CDR3 is TGTGCCACCAGTGGGGGAGCGGGAGAGGGGTACGAGCAGTACTTC. Amino acids: CATSGGAGEGYEQYF.

In this sample, this clone turned up once. The V and J genes are TRBV6-1 and TRBJ2-7; TRBD2 is a possible D gene (6 bases). Germline lookup yields CDR1 MNHNS and CDR2 SASEGT. The ends were cut back, 2 bases at V and 3 bases at J, with 8 bases in the middle. The CDR3 sequence is 13 residues long. The CDR3 coding sequence is TGTGCCAGCAGTGAAAGGGACTTCTACGAGCAGTACTTC. It yields the protein CASSERDFYEQYF.

The V and J genes are TRBV5-1 and TRBJ1-5; tentatively, D is TRBD1 (5 bases). The germline V gene encodes CDR1 SGHRS and CDR2 YFSETQ. The V end was cut by 4 bases, the J end by 2 bases, with 13 bases between. The CDR3 sequence is 15 residues long. The CDR3 is CASSLDSMGNQPQHF. Written as DNA, the CDR3 is TGCGCCAGCAGCCTCGACAGCATGGGCAATCAGCCCCAGCATTTT.

V usage is TRBV14 and J usage is TRBJ1-6; 8 nucleotides align to TRBD1. Germline values: CDR1 SGHDN, CDR2 FVKESK. The CDR3 is 15 residues long. J gave up 7 bases and V 4 bases, and 6 bases lay outside the gene matches. The CDR3 is CASSPRQGQNSPLHF. The CDR3 DNA is TGTGCCAGCAGCCCCAGACAGGGGCAGAATTCACCCCTCCACTTT.

In its sample, this clone was seen once. This chain joins TRBV4-3 and TRBJ2-2; D gene uncertain. This CDR3 contains 11 residues. Trimming left V 1 base short and J 10 bases short, with 4 bases between. CDR1 is LGHNA and CDR2 is YSLEER in the germline V gene. The CDR3 sequence: CASSQVEELFF. DNA of the CDR3: TGCGCCAGCAGCCAAGTTGAGGAGCTGTTTTTT.

The genes are TRBV27 and TRBJ1-3, with a tentative D call TRBD1 (5 bases). The CDR3 covers 14 residues. Germline V gives CDR1 MNHEY, CDR2 SMNVEV (reference sequence). The ends were cut back, 5 bases at V and 1 base at J, with 9 bases in the middle. CDR3 sequence reads: CASSQRGSGNTIYF. DNA of the CDR3: TGTGCCAGCAGTCAAAGGGGATCTGGAAACACCATATATTTT.

The chain combines TRBV7-3 with TRBJ2-2, with D possibly called TRBD1 or TRBD2 (6 bases each). In germline, CDR1 is SGHTA, CDR2 FQGTGA. The CDR3 spans 14 residues. Trimming pared 3 bases from V and 5 bases from J, leaving 10 bases between. The CDR3 loop reads CASSFKGGTGELFF. In DNA, the CDR3 is TGTGCCAGCAGCTTTAAGGGGGGAACCGGGGAGCTGTTTTTT.

This chain connects TRBV7-9 to TRBJ2-7, with TRBD2 identical over 8 bases. V dropped 5 bases and J dropped 6; count of bases not matched to a gene: 3. The CDR3 runs 12 residues. Germline-derived CDR1 and CDR2 are SEHNR and FQNEAQ (reference sequence). CDR3 residues: CASSREGGEQYF. For the CDR3, the DNA is TGTGCCAGCAGCCGGGAGGGGGGCGAGCAGTACTTC.